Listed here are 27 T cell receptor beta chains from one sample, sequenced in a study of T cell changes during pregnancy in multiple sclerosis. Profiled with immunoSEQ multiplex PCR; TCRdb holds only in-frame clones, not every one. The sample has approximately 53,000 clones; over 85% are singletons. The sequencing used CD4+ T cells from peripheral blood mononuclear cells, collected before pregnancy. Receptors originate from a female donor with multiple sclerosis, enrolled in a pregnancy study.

The CDR3 protein is CASRRDVTGELFF. In DNA, the CDR3 is TGTGCCAGCAGGCGGGACGTCACCGGGGAGCTGTTTTTT. V is TRBV7-9 and J is TRBJ2-2, with a possible D match to TRBD2 (6 bases). Between the trimmed V and J ends, which lost 6 bases and 4 bases, there was a span of 9 bases. The CDR3 has 13 amino acids. Germline CDR1 is SEHNR and CDR2 is FQNEAQ (reference sequence).

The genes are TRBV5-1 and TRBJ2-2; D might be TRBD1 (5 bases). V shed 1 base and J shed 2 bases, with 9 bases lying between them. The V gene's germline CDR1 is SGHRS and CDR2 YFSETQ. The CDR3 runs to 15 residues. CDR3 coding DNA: TGCGCCAGCAGCTTGACCCAGGGAAACACCGGGGAGCTGTTTTTT. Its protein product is CASSLTQGNTGELFF. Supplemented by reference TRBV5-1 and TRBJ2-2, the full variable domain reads KAGVTQTPRYLIKTRGQQVTLSCSPISGHRSVSWYQQTPGQGLQFLFEYFSETQRNKGNFPGRFSGRQFSNSRSEMNVSTLELGDSALYLCASSLTQGNTGELFFGEGSRLTVL.

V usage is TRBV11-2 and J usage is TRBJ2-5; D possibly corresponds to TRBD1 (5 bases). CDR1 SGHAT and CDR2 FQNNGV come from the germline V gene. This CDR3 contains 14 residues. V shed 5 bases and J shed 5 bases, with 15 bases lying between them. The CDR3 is CASSPGFPGETQYF. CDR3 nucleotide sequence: TGTGCCAGCAGCCCCGGGTTTCCAGGGGAGACCCAGTACTTC.

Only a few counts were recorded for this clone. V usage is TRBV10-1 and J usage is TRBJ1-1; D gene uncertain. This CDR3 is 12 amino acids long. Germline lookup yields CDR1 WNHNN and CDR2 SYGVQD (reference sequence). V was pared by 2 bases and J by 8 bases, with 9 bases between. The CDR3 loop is CASSERGGEAFF. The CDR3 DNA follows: TGCGCCAGCAGTGAGCGTGGAGGGGAAGCTTTCTTT.

The CDR3 nucleotides are TGTGCCTGGGGACAGACTACGAACACTGAAGCTTTCTTT. It encodes CAWGQTTNTEAFF. The V gene is TRBV30, the J gene TRBJ1-1; a possible D gene is TRBD1 (6 bases). Germline V CDR1 and CDR2: GTSNPN, SVGIG (reference sequence). The CDR3 contains 13 residues. Trimming stripped 5 bases from V and 1 base from J, with 11 bases between.

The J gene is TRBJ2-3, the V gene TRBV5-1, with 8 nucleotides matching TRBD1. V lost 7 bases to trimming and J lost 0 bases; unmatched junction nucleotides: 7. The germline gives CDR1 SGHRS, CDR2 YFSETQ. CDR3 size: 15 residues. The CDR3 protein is CASEQGESSTDTQYF. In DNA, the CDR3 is TGCGCCAGCGAACAGGGGGAGTCTAGCACAGATACGCAGTATTTT. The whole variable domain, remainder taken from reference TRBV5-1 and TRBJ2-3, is KAGVTQTPRYLIKTRGQQVTLSCSPISGHRSVSWYQQTPGQGLQFLFEYFSETQRNKGNFPGRFSGRQFSNSRSEMNVSTLELGDSALYLCASEQGESSTDTQYFGPGTRLTVL.

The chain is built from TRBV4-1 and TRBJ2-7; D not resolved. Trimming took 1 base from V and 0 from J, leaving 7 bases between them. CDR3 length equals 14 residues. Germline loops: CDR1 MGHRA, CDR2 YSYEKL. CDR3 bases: TGCGCCAGCAGCCAAGTCGAGTCCTCCTACGAGCAGTACTTC. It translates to CASSQVESSYEQYF.

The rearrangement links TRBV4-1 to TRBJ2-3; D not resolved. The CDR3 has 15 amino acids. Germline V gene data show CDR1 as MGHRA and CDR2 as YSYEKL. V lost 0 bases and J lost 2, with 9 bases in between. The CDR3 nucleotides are TGCGCCAGCAGCCAAGAGCCAAGCCCCACAGATACGCAGTATTTT. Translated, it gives CASSQEPSPTDTQYF.

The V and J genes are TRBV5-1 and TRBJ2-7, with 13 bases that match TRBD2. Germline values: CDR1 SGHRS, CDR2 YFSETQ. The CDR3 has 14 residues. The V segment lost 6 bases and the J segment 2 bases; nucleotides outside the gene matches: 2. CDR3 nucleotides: TGCGCCAGCAAACTAGCGGGAGGGCCCTACGAGCAGTACTTC. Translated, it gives CASKLAGGPYEQYF.

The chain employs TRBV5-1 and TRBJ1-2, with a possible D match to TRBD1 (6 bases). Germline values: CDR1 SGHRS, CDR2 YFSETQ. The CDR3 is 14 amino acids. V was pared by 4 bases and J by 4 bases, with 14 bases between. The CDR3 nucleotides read TGCGCCAGCAGCGGCATACAGGGCGGCTATGGCTACACCTTC. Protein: CASSGIQGGYGYTF. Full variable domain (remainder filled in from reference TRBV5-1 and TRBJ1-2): KAGVTQTPRYLIKTRGQQVTLSCSPISGHRSVSWYQQTPGQGLQFLFEYFSETQRNKGNFPGRFSGRQFSNSRSEMNVSTLELGDSALYLCASSGIQGGYGYTFGSGTRLTVV.

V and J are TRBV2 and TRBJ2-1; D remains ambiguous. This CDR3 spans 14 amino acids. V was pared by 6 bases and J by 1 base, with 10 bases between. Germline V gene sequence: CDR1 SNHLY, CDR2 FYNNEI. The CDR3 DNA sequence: TGTGCCAGCAGACTGACATTATCCTACAATGAGCAGTTCTTC. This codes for CASRLTLSYNEQFF.

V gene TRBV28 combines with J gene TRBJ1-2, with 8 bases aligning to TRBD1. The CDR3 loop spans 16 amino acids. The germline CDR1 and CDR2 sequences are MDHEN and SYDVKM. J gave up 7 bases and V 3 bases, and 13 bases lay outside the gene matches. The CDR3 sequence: CASSLLAGGGGSGYTF. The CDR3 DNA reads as TGTGCCAGCAGTTTGCTAGCAGGGGGCGGTGGCTCTGGCTACACCTTC.

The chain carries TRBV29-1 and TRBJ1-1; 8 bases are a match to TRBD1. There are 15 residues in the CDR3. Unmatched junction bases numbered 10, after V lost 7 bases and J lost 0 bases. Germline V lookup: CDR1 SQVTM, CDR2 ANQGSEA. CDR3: CSGAAGGGVNTEAFF. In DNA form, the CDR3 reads TGCAGCGGGGCGGCAGGGGGCGGTGTGAACACTGAAGCTTTCTTT.

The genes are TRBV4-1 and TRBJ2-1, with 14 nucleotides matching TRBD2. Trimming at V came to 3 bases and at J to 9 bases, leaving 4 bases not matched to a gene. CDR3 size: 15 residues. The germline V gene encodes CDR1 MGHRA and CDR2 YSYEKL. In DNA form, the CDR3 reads TGCGCCAGCAGCCATCGACTAGCGGGAGGGCGTGAGCAGTTCTTC. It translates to CASSHRLAGGREQFF.

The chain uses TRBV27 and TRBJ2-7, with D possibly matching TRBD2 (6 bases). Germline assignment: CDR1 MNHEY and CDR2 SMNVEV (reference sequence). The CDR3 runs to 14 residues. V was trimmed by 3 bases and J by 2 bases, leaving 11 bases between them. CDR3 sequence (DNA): TGTGCCAGCAGTTTTGGCGGGAATCCCTACGAGCAGTACTTC. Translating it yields CASSFGGNPYEQYF.

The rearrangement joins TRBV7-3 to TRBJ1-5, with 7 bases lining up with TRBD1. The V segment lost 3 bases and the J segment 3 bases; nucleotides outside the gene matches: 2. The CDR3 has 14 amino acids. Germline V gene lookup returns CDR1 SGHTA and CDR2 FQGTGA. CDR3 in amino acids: CASSLGQHNQPQHF. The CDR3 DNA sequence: TGTGCCAGCAGCTTGGGACAGCACAATCAGCCCCAGCATTTT. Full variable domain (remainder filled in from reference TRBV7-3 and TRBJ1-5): GAGVSQTPSNKVTEKGKYVELRCDPISGHTALYWYRQSLGQGPEFLIYFQGTGAADDSGLPNDRFFAVRPEGSVSTLKIQRTERGDSAVYLCASSLGQHNQPQHFGDGTRLSIL.

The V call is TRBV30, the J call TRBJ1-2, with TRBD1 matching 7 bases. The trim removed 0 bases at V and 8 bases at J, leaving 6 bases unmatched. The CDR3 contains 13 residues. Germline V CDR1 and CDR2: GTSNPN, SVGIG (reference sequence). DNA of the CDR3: TGTGCCTGGAGTGTACGAGGGGGCGACGGCTACACCTTC. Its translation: CAWSVRGGDGYTF.

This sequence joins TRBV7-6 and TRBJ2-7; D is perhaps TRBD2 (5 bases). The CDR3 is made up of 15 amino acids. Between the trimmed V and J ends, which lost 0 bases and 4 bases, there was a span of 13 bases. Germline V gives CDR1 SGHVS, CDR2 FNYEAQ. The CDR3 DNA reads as TGTGCCAGCAGCTTAGCGTTTGGAAGGGAGTACGAGCAGTACTTC. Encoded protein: CASSLAFGREYEQYF.

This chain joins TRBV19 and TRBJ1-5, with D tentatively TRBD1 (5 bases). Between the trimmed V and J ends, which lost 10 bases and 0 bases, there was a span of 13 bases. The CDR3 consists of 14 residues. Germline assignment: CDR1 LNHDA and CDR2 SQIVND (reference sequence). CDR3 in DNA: TGTGCCACCCGAGGGACTTTTAGCAATCAGCCCCAGCATTTT. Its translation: CATRGTFSNQPQHF.

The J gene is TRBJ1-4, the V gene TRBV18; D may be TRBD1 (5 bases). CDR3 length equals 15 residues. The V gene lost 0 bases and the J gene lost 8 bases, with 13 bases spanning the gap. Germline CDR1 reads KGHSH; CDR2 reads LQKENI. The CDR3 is CASSPPSQGFEKLFF. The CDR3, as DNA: TGTGCCAGCTCACCACCGTCGCAGGGTTTCGAAAAACTGTTTTTT.

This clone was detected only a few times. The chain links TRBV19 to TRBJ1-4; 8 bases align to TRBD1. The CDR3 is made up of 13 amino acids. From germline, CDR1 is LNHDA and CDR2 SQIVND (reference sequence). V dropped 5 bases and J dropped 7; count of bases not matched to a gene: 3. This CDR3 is CASSQGAVEKLFF. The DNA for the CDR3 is TGTGCCAGTAGTCAGGGGGCTGTTGAAAAACTGTTTTTT.

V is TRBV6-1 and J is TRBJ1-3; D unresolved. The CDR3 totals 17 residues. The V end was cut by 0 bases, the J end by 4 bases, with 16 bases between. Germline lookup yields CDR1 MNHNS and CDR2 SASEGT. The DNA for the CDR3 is TGTGCCAGCAGTGAAGCGCTAAGCGGGTTACGGGGAAACACCATATATTTT. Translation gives CASSEALSGLRGNTIYF.

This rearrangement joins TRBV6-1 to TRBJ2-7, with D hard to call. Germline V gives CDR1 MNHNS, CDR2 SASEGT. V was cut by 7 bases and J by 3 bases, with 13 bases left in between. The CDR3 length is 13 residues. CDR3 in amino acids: CASTRYRDYEQYF. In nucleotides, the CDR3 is TGTGCCAGCACCCGGTACAGAGACTACGAGCAGTACTTC.

In DNA, the CDR3 is TGTGCCAGTAGTATGGGGGGGCATGGCACTGAAGCTTTCTTT. Encoded protein: CASSMGGHGTEAFF. The J gene is TRBJ1-1, the V gene TRBV19; the D gene is possibly TRBD1 (6 bases). V was trimmed by 3 bases and J by 4 bases, leaving 12 bases between them. Per the germline V gene, CDR1 is LNHDA and CDR2 is SQIVND (reference sequence). This CDR3 is 14 amino acids long.

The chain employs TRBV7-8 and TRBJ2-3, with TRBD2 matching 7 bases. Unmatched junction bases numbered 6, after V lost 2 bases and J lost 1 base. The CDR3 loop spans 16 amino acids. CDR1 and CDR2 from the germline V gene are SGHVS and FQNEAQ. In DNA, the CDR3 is TGTGCCAGCAGCTTAATCTCGGGGAGGGGCACAGATACGCAGTATTTT. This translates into CASSLISGRGTDTQYF.

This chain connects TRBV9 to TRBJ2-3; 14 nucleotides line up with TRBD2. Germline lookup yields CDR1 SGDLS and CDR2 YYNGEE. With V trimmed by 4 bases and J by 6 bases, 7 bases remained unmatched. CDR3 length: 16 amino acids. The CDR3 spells CASSLTGLAGADTQYF. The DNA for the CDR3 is TGTGCCAGCAGCTTAACGGGACTAGCGGGAGCGGATACGCAGTATTTT.

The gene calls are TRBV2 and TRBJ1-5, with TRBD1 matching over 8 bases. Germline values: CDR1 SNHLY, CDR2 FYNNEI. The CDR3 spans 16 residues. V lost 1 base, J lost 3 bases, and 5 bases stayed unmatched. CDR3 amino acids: CASSEGAGGYNQPQHF. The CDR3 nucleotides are TGTGCCAGCAGTGAAGGGGCAGGGGGCTACAATCAGCCCCAGCATTTT.